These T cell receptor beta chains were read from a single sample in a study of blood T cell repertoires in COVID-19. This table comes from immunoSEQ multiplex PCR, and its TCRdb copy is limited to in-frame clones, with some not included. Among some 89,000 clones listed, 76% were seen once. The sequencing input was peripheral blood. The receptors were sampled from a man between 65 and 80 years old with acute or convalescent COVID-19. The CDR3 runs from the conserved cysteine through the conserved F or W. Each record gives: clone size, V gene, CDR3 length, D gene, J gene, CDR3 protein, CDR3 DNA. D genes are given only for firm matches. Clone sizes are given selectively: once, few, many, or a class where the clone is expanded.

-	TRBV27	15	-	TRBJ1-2	CASSFSPGEGHGYTF	TGTGCCAGCAGTTTTTCCCCGGGGGAAGGGCATGGCTACACCTTC
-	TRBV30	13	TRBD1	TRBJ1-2	CAWGRQGFTGYTF	TGTGCCTGGGGAAGACAGGGGTTTACTGGCTACACCTTC
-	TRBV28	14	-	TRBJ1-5	CASDETSSNQPQHF	TGTGCCAGCGATGAGACTTCAAGCAATCAGCCCCAGCATTTT
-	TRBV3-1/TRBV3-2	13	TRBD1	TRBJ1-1	CASSKTGAQGAFF	TGTGCCAGCAGCAAAACAGGGGCTCAGGGGGCTTTCTTT
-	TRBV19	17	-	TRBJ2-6	CASSKQFGDSGANVLTF	TGTGCCAGTAGTAAACAGTTCGGCGACTCTGGGGCCAACGTCCTGACTTTC
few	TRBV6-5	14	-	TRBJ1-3	CASSLETASNTIYF	TGTGCCAGCAGTCTGGAGACAGCATCAAACACCATATATTTT
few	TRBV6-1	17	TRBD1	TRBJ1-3	CASSASFRQGSGNTIYF	TGTGCCAGCAGTGCCTCCTTCCGACAGGGCTCTGGAAACACCATATATTTT
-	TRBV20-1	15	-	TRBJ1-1	CSASPDTGRNSEAFF	TGCAGTGCTAGTCCGGACACAGGGAGAAATTCTGAAGCTTTCTTT
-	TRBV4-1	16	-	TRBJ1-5	CASSHYNEDSNQPQHF	TGCGCCAGCAGCCACTATAACGAGGATAGCAATCAGCCCCAGCATTTT
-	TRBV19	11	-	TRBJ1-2	CASTSDYGYTF	TGTGCCAGTACTAGTGACTATGGCTACACCTTC
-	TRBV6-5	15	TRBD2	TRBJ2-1	CASSYSGLAANEQFF	TGTGCCAGCAGTTACTCGGGACTAGCGGCCAATGAGCAGTTCTTC
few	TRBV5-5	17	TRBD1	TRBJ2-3	CASSPTPTGTGTDTQYF	TGTGCCAGCAGCCCGACTCCCACCGGGACAGGAACAGATACGCAGTATTTT
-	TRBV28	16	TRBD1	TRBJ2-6	CASTIQGALGANVLTF	TGTGCCAGCACCATACAGGGGGCGCTTGGGGCCAACGTCCTGACTTTC
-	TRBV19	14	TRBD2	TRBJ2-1	CASSPSGRHNEQFF	TGTGCCAGTAGCCCTAGCGGGAGACACAATGAGCAGTTCTTC
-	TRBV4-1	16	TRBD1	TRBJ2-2	CASSQDITGGPGELFF	TGCGCCAGCAGCCAAGATATTACAGGGGGACCCGGGGAGCTGTTTTTT
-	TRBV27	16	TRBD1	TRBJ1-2	CASSSLGQSGVYGYTF	TGTGCCAGCAGTTCCCTGGGACAGTCCGGGGTCTATGGCTACACCTTC
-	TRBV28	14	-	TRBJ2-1	CASTTGVSYNEQFF	TGTGCCAGCACTACAGGAGTCTCCTACAATGAGCAGTTCTTC
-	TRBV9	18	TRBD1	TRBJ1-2	CASSSPAGQGPINYGYTF	TGTGCCAGCAGCTCACCCGCGGGACAGGGACCGATTAACTATGGCTACACCTTC
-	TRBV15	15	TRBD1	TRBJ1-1	CATRRDRGFATEAFF	TGTGCCACCAGGCGAGACAGGGGTTTTGCCACTGAAGCTTTCTTT
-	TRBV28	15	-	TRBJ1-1	CASSPPQTMNTEAFF	TGTGCCAGCAGTCCCCCCCAGACTATGAACACTGAAGCTTTCTTT
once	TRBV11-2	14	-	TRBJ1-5	CASSLTLPNQPQHF	TGTGCCAGCAGCTTAACTCTGCCCAATCAGCCCCAGCATTTT
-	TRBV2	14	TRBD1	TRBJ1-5	CASKGQDGNQPQHF	TGTGCCAGCAAAGGACAGGACGGCAATCAGCCCCAGCATTTT
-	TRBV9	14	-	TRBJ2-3	CASSAGHGADTQYF	TGTGCCAGCAGCGCGGGACACGGCGCAGATACGCAGTATTTT
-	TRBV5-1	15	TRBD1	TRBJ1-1	CASSLAGQGHTEAFF	TGCGCCAGCAGCTTGGCCGGACAGGGGCACACTGAAGCTTTCTTT
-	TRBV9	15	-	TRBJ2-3	CASSVGPTSTDTQYF	TGTGCCAGCAGCGTAGGCCCAACTAGCACAGATACGCAGTATTTT
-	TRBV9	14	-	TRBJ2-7	CASSVAWGGYEQYF	TGTGCCAGCAGCGTAGCCTGGGGAGGATACGAGCAGTACTTC
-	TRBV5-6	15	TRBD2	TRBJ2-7	CASSLDGGRAGEQYF	TGTGCCAGCAGCTTGGATGGCGGGAGGGCCGGCGAGCAGTACTTC
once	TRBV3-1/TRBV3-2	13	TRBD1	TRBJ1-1	CATLDRSNTEAFF	TGTGCCACCCTGGACAGGTCGAACACTGAAGCTTTCTTT
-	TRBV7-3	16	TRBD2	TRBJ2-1	CASSASGTRGANEQFF	TGTGCCAGCAGCGCCTCCGGGACTAGGGGGGCCAATGAGCAGTTCTTC
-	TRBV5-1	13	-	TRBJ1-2	CASSLRGSHGYTF	TGCGCCAGCAGCTTGCGGGGATCCCATGGCTACACCTTC
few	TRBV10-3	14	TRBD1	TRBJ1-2	CAISAEGAFYGYTF	TGTGCCATCAGTGCGGAGGGGGCCTTCTATGGCTACACCTTC
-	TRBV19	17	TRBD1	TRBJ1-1	CASSSGTGGRMNTEAFF	TGTGCCAGTAGTTCCGGGACAGGGGGAAGGATGAACACTGAAGCTTTCTTT
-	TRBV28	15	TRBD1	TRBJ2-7	CASSFSYRGDYEQYF	TGTGCCAGCAGTTTCTCCTACAGGGGGGACTACGAGCAGTACTTC
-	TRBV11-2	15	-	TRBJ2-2	CASSLVSGGLGELFF	TGTGCCAGCAGCTTAGTTTCGGGGGGCCTCGGGGAGCTGTTTTTT
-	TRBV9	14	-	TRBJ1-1	CASSVSSKNTEAFF	TGTGCCAGCAGCGTTTCGTCTAAAAACACTGAAGCTTTCTTT
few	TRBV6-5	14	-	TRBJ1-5	CASSSRLGGQPQHF	TGTGCCAGCAGTTCCCGGCTGGGGGGACAGCCCCAGCATTTT
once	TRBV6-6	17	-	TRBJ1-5	CASSRSGAYDSNQPQHF	TGTGCCAGCAGTCGCTCAGGGGCGTACGATAGCAATCAGCCCCAGCATTTT
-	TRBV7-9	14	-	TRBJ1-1	CASSPGWTYTEAFF	TGTGCCAGCAGCCCGGGGTGGACGTACACTGAAGCTTTCTTT
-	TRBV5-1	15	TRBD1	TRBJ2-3	CASSLRTGAADTQYF	TGCGCCAGCAGCTTGAGGACAGGGGCTGCAGATACGCAGTATTTT
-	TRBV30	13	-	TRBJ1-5	CAWSGHSNQPQHF	TGTGCCTGGAGTGGACACAGCAATCAGCCCCAGCATTTT
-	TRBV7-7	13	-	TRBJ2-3	CASSSRDTNTQYF	TGTGCTAGCAGCTCTCGGGACACGAATACGCAGTATTTT